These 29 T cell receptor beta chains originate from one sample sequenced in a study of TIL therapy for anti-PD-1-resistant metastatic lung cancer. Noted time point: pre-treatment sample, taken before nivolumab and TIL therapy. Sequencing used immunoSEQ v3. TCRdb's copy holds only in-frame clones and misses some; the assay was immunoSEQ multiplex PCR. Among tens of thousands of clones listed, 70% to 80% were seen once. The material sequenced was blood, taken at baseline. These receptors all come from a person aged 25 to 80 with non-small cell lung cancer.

In nucleotides, the CDR3 is TGCAGCGTTGAATCCCAGAATGGGGCTGGGGCCAACGTCCTGACTTTC. The encoded protein is CSVESQNGAGANVLTF. The J gene is TRBJ2-6, the V gene TRBV29-1; D is unresolved. The V end lost 2 bases, the J end lost 2 bases, and 13 bases lay between the germline ends. Germline assignment: CDR1 SQVTM and CDR2 ANQGSEA. This CDR3 comprises 16 residues.

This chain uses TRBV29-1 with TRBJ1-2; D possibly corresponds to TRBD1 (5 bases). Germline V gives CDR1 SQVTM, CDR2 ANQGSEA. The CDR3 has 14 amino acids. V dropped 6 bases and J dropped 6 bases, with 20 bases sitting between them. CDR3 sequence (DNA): TGCAGCGTACAATCGCCCGGGGGGGGTGATGGCTACACCTTC. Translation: CSVQSPGGGDGYTF.

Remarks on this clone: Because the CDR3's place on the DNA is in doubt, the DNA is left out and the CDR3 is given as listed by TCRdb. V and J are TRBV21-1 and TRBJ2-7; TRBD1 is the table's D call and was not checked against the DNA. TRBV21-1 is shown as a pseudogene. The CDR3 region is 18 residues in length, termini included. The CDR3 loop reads CASSKVWAGGISSYEQYV.

The CDR3 reads CASQPGLGTSTDTQYF. The CDR3 DNA follows: TGCGCCAGCCAACCGGGACTAGGGACTAGCACAGATACGCAGTATTTT. V gene TRBV4-1 combines with J gene TRBJ2-3; 8 bases are a match to TRBD2. Germline CDR1 reads MGHRA; CDR2 reads YSYEKL. The CDR3 length is 16 residues. With 8 bases clipped from V and 0 bases from J, the junction kept 10 bases outside the gene matches.

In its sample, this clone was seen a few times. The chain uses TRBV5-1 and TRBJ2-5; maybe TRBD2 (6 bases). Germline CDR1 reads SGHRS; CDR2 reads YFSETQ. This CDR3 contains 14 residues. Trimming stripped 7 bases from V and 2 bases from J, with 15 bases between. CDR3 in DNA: TGCGCCAGCTCTGTGGGAGGTCGTCAAGAGACCCAGTACTTC. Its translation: CASSVGGRQETQYF.

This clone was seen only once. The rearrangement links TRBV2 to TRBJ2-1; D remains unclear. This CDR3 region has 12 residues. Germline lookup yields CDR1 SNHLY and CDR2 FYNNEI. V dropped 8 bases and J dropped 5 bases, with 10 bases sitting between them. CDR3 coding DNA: TGTGCCAGCGGACGGTGGGACAATGAGCAGTTCTTC. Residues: CASGRWDNEQFF.

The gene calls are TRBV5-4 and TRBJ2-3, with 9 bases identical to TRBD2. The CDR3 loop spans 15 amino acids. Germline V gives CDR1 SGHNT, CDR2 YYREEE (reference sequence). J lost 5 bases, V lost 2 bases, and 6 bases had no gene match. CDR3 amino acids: CASSFGGRAGDTQYF. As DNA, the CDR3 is TGTGCCAGCAGCTTCGGCGGGAGGGCCGGAGATACGCAGTATTTT.

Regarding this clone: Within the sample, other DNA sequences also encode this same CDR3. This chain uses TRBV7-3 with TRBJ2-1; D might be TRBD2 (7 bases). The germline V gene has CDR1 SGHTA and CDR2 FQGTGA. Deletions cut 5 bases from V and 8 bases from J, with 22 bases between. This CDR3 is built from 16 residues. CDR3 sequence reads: CASSPIGGGSPDEQFF. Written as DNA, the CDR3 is TGTGCCAGCAGCCCCATCGGCGGGGGCTCTCCCGATGAGCAGTTCTTC.

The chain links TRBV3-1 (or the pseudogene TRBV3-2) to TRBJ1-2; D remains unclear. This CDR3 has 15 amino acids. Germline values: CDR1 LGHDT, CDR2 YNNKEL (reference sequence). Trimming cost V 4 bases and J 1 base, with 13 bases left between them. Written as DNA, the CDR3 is TGTGCCAGCAGCCGCAGGTCAGACGTTAACTATGGCTACACCTTC. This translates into CASSRRSDVNYGYTF.

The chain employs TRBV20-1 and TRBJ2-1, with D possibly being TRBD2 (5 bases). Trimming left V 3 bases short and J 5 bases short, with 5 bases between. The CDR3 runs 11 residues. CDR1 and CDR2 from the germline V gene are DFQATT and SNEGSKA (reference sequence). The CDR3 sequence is CSASGNNEQFF. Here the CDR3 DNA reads TGCAGTGCTAGCGGGAACAATGAGCAGTTCTTC.

CDR3 sequence reads: CASSEREPRTGELFF. The CDR3 DNA reads TGTGCCAGCTCCGAACGGGAGCCGAGGACCGGGGAGCTGTTTTTT. The chain links TRBV18 to TRBJ2-2, with a possible D match to TRBD2 (6 bases). The germline V gene has CDR1 KGHSH and CDR2 LQKENI. The germline V and J ends were trimmed by 6 bases and 5 bases, with 16 bases remaining between them. The CDR3 is 15 amino acids.

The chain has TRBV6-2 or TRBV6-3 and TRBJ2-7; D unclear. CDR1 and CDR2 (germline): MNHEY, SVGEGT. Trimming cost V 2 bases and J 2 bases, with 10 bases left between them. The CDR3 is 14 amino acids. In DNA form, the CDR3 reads TGTGCCAGCAGTTACGGATCTACCCCCTACGAGCAGTACGTC. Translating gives CASSYGSTPYEQYV.

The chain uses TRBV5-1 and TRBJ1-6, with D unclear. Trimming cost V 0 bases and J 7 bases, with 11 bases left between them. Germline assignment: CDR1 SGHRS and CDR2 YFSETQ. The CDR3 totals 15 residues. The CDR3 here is CASSLESRSNSPLHF. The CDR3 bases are TGCGCCAGCAGCTTGGAAAGCCGGAGCAATTCACCCCTCCACTTT.

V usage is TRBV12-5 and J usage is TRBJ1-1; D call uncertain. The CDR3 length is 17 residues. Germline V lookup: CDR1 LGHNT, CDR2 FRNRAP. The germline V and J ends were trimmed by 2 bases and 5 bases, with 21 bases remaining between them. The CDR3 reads CASGLSPSVRWRTEAFF. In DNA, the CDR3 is TGTGCTAGTGGTTTGTCCCCTAGCGTCAGGTGGAGGACTGAAGCTTTCTTT.

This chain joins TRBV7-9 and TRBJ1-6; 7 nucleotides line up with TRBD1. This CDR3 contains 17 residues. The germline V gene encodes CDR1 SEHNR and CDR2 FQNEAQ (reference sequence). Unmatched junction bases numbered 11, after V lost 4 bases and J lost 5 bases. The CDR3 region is CASSSLRQGKNNSPLHF. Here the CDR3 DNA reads TGTGCCAGCAGCTCCCTTAGACAGGGAAAGAATAATTCACCCCTCCACTTT.

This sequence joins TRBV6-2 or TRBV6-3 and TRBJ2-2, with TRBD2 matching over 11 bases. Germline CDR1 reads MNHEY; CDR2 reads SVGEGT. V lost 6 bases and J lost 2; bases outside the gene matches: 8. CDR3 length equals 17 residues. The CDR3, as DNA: TGTGCCAGCAGCTCCACTAGCGGGGGCGCCAACACCGGGGAGCTGTTTTTT. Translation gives CASSSTSGGANTGELFF.

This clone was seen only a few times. The CDR3 DNA is TGTGCCAGCAGCGTGTCCGGGACAGGAAAACTGTACGTC. As protein: CASSVSGTGKLYV. This chain connects TRBV4-2 to TRBJ2-7, with TRBD1 matching over 8 bases. J gave up 12 bases and V 5 bases, and 12 bases lay outside the gene matches. The CDR3 runs to 13 residues. The germline V gene has CDR1 LGHNA and CDR2 YNFKEQ.

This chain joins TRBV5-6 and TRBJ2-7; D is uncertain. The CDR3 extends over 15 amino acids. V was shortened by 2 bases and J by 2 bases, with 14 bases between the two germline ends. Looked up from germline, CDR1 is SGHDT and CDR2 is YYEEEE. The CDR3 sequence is CASSLLYSGTYEQYV. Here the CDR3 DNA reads TGTGCCAGCAGCTTATTGTATTCTGGGACCTACGAGCAGTACGTC.

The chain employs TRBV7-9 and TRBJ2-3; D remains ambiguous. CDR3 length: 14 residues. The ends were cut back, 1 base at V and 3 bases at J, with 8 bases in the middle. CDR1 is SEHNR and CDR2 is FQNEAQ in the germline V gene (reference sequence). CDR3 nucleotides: TGTGCCAGCAGCTTAGATGTTCGGACAGATACGCAGTATTTT. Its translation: CASSLDVRTDTQYF.

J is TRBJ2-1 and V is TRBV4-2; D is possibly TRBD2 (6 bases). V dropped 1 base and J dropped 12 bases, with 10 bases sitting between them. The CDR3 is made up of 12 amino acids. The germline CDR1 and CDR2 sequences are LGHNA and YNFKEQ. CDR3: CASSQGMGLQFF. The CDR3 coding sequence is TGTGCCAGCAGCCAAGGAATGGGACTGCAGTTCTTC.

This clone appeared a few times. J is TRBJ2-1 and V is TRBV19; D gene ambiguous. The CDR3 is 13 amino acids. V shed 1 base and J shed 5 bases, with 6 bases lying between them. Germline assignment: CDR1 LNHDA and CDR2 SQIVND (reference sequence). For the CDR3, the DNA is TGTGCCAGTAGTATAGGTTACAACAATGAGCAGTTCTTC. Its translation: CASSIGYNNEQFF. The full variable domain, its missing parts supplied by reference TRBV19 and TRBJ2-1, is DGGITQSPKYLFRKEGQNVTLSCEQNLNHDAMYWYRQDPGQGLRLIYYSQIVNDFQKGDIAEGYSVSREKKESFPLTVTSAQKNPTAFYLCASSIGYNNEQFFGPGTRLTVL.

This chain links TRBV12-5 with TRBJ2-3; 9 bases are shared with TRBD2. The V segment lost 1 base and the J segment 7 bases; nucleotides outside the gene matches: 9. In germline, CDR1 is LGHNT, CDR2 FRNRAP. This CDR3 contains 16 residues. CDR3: CASGLGAGGFGNTQYF. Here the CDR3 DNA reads TGTGCTAGTGGTTTGGGGGCGGGAGGGTTTGGAAATACGCAGTATTTT. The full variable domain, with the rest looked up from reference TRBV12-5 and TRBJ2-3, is DARVTQTPRHKVTEMGQEVTMRCQPILGHNTVFWYRQTMMQGLELLAYFRNRAPLDDSGMPKDRFSAEMPDATLATLKIQPSEPRDSAVYFCASGLGAGGFGNTQYFGPGTRLTVL.

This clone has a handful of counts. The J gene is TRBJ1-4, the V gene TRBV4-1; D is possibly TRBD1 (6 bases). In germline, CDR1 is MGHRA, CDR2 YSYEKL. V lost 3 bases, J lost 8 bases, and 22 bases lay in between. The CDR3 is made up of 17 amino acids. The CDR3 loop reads CASSHERWRGRGEKLFF. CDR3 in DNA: TGCGCCAGCAGCCACGAAAGATGGCGGGGGCGGGGGGAAAAACTGTTTTTT.

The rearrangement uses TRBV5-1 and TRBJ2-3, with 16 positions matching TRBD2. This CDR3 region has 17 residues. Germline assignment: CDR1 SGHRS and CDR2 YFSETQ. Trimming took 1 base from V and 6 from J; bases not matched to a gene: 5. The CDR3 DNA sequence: TGCGCCAGCAGCTTGCCTGGGACTAGCGGGGGGGCGGATACGCAGTATTTT. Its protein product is CASSLPGTSGGADTQYF.

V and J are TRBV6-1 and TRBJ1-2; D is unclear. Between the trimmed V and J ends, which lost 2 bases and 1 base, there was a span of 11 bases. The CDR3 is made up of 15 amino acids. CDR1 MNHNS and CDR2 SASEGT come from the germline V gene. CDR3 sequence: CASSEFQHNNYGYTF. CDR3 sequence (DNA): TGTGCCAGCAGTGAATTCCAGCACAATAACTATGGCTACACCTTC.

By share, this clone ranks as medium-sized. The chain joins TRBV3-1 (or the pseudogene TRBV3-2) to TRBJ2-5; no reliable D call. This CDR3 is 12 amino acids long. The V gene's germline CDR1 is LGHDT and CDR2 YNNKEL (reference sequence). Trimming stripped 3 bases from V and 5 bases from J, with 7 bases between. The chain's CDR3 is CASSQFYETQYF. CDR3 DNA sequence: TGTGCCAGCAGCCAGTTTTACGAGACCCAGTACTTC.

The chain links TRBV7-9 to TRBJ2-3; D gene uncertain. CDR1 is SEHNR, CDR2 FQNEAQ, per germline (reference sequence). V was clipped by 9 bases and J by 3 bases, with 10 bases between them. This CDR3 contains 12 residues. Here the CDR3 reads CASRRATDTQYF. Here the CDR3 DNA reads TGTGCCAGTCGGAGAGCGACAGATACGCAGTATTTT. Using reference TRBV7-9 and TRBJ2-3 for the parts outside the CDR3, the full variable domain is DTGVSQNPRHKITKRGQNVTFRCDPISEHNRLYWYRQTLGQGPEFLTYFQNEAQLEKSRLLSDRFSAERPKGSFSTLEIQRTEQGDSAMYLCASRRATDTQYFGPGTRLTVL.

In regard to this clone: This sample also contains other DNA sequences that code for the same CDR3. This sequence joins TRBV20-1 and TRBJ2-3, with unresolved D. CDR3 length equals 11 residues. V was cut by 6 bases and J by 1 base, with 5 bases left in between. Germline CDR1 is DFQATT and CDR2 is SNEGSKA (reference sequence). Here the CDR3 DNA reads TGCAGTGCCAGCGGCACAGATACGCAGTATTTT. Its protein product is CSASGTDTQYF.

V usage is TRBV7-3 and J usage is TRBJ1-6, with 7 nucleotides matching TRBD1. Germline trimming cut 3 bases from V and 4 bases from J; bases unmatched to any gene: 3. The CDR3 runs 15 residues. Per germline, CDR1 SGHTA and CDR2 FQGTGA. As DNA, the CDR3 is TGTGCCAGCAGCTTCTCAGGGGGATATAATTCACCCCTCCACTTT. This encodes CASSFSGGYNSPLHF.